The 5 T cell receptor beta chains reported below all come from one sample, sequenced in a study of graft-versus-host responses after intestinal transplantation. TCRdb's table, derived via immunoSEQ multiplex PCR, lists solely in-frame clones and lacks some. The top ten hold about 0.38% of the sample, which has 85,000 to 100,000 clones, around 93% seen once. Antigen specificity for these receptors is unknown. Sequences were derived from unstimulated CD4+ T cells sorted from spleen or lymph node cells, sampled before transplant. These receptor sequences come from a human donor who was the organ donor for an intestinal transplant.

The V call is TRBV30, the J call TRBJ1-2, with a possible D match to TRBD1 (6 bases). The CDR3 is 15 residues long. Trimming removed 3 bases from V and 4 bases from J, with 18 bases in between. From germline, CDR1 is GTSNPN and CDR2 SVGIG (reference sequence). The CDR3 DNA follows: TGTGCCTGGAGCCTCTCGCGGACAGTTCCCTATGGCTACACCTTC. This encodes CAWSLSRTVPYGYTF.

The rearrangement joins TRBV6-1 to TRBJ2-1; 12 bases map to TRBD2. Per the germline V gene, CDR1 is MNHNS and CDR2 is SASEGT. Germline trimming cut 4 bases from V and 6 bases from J; bases unmatched to any gene: 7. This CDR3 contains 16 residues. The chain's CDR3 is CASSVGLAGGLNEQFF. The CDR3, as DNA: TGTGCCAGCAGTGTGGGGCTAGCGGGGGGGCTCAATGAGCAGTTCTTC.

CDR3 sequence: CASSRRTDQNTEAFF. The CDR3 nucleotides are TGTGCCAGCAGCCGACGGACAGATCAGAACACTGAAGCTTTCTTT. V and J are TRBV14 and TRBJ1-1, with TRBD1 as a possible D gene (6 bases). Germline V gene sequence: CDR1 SGHDN, CDR2 FVKESK. The length of the CDR3 is 15 residues. The ends were cut back, 4 bases at V and 1 base at J, with 13 bases in the middle.

The chain couples TRBV6-6 to TRBJ2-3, with D tentatively TRBD2 (6 bases). Per germline, CDR1 MNHNY and CDR2 SVGAGI (reference sequence). The CDR3 has 15 residues. Trimming removed 1 base at V and 0 bases at J, with 8 bases between. CDR3 coding DNA: TGTGCCAGCAGTTACTGGGACTGGAGCACAGATACGCAGTATTTT. This translates into CASSYWDWSTDTQYF.

CDR3 DNA: TGTGCCATCACTTCCGCCGGGTCCCACGAGCAGTACTTC. Protein sequence: CAITSAGSHEQYF. The chain combines TRBV10-3 with TRBJ2-7; the D is unclear. V shed 7 bases and J shed 5 bases, with 15 bases lying between them. Looked up from germline, CDR1 is ENHRY and CDR2 is SYGVKD. The CDR3 is 13 amino acids.